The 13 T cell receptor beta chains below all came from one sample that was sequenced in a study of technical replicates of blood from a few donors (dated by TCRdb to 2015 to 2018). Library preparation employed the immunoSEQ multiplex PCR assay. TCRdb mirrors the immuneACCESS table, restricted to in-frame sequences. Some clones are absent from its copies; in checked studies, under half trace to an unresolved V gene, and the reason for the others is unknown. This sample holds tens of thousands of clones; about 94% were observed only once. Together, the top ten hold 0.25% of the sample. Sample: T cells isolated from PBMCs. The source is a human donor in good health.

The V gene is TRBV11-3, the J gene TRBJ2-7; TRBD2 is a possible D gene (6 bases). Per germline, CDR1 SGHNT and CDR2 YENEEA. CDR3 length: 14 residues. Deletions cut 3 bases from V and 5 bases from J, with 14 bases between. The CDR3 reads CASSFGGRRNEQYF. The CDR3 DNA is TGTGCCAGCAGCTTTGGAGGGCGCAGGAACGAGCAGTACTTC.

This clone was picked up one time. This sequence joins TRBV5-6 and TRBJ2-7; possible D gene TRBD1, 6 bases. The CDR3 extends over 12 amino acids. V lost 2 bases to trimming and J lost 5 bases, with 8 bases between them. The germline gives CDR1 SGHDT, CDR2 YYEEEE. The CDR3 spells CASSLQGHEQYF. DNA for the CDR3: TGTGCCAGCAGCTTACAGGGCCACGAGCAGTACTTC.

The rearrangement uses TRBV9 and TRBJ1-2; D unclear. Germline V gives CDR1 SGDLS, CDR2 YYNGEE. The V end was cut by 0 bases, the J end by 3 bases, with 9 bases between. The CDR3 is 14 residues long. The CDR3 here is CASSVVTADYGYTF. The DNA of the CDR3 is TGTGCCAGCAGCGTAGTAACAGCCGACTATGGCTACACCTTC. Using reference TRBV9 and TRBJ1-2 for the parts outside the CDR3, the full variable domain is DSGVTQTPKHLITATGQRVTLRCSPRSGDLSVYWYQQSLDQGLQFLIQYYNGEERAKGNILERFSAQQFPDLHSELNLSSLELGDSALYFCASSVVTADYGYTFGSGTRLTVV.

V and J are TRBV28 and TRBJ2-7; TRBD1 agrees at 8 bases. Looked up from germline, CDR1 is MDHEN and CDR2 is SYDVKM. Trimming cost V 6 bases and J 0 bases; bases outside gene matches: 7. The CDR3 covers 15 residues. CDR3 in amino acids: CASSAAGTGSYEQYF. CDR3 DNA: TGTGCCAGCAGCGCGGCCGGGACAGGCTCCTACGAGCAGTACTTC.

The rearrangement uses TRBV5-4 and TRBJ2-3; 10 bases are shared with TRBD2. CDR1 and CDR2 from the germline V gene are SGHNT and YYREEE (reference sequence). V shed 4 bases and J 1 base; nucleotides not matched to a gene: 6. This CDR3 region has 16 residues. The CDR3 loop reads CASSAAGTSGTDTQYF. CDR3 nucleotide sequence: TGTGCCAGCAGCGCGGCCGGGACTAGCGGCACAGATACGCAGTATTTT. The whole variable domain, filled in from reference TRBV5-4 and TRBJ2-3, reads ETGVTQSPTHLIKTRGQQVTLRCSSQSGHNTVSWYQQALGQGPQFIFQYYREEENGRGNFPPRFSGLQFPNYSSELNVNALELDDSALYLCASSAAGTSGTDTQYFGPGTRLTVL.

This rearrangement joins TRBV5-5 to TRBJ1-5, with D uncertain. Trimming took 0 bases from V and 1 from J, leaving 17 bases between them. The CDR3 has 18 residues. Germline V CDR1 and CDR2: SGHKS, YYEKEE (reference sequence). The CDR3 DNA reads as TGTGCCAGCAGCTTGGAACTAAGGTCTCGAGGAAGCAATCAGCCCCAGCATTTT. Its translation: CASSLELRSRGSNQPQHF.

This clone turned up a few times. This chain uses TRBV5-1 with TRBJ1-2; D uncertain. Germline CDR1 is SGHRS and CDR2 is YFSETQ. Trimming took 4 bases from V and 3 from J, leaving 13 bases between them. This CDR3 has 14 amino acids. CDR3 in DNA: TGCGCCAGCAGCCCCCGGGGTCGGGACTATGGCTACACCTTC. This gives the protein CASSPRGRDYGYTF.

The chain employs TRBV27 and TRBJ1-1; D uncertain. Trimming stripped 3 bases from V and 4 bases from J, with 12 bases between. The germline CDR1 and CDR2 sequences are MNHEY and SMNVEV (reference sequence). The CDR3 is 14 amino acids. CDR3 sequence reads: CASSLRVHPTEAFF. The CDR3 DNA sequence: TGTGCCAGCAGTTTGAGGGTTCACCCCACTGAAGCTTTCTTT.

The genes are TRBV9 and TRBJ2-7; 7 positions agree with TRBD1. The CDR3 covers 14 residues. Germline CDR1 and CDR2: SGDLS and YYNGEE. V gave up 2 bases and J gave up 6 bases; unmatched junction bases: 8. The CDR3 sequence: CASSVRQGIGEQYF. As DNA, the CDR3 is TGTGCCAGCAGCGTCCGACAGGGAATTGGCGAGCAGTACTTC.

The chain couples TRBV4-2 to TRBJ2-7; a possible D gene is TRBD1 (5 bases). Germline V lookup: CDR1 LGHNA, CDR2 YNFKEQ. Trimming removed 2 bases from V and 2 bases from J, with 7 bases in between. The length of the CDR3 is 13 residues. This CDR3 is CASSQQTAYEQYF. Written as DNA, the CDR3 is TGTGCCAGCAGCCAACAGACAGCCTACGAGCAGTACTTC.

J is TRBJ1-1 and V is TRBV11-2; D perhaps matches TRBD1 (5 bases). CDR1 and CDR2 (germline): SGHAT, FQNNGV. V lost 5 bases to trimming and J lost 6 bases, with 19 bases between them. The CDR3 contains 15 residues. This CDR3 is CASSPRRGGGAEAFF. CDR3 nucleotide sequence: TGTGCCAGCAGCCCCAGGCGGGGTGGGGGGGCTGAAGCTTTCTTT. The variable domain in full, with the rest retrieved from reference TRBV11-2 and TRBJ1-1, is EAGVAQSPRYKIIEKRQSVAFWCNPISGHATLYWYQQILGQGPKLLIQFQNNGVVDDSQLPKDRFSAERLKGVDSTLKIQPAKLEDSAVYLCASSPRRGGGAEAFFGQGTRLTVV.

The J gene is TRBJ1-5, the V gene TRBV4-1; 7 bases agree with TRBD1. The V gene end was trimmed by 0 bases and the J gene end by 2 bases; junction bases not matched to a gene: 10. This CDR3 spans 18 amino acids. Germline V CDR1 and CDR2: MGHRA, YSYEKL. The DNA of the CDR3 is TGCGCCAGCAGCCAAGATCCCCGACAGGGTGGACGCAATCAGCCCCAGCATTTT. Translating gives CASSQDPRQGGRNQPQHF.

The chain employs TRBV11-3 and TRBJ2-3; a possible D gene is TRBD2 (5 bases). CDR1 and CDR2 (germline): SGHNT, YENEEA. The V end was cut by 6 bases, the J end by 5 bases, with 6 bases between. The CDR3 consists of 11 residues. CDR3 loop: CASRRGDTQYF. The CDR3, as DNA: TGTGCCAGCAGACGGGGAGATACGCAGTATTTT.